Each of the 13 T cell receptor beta chains below was sequenced from the same sample in a study of neoadjuvant anti-PD-1 for oral cavity cancer (dated by TCRdb to about 2021). Libraries were built with the immunoSEQ multiplex PCR assay. TCRdb re-hosts the immuneACCESS table, in-frame sequences only. Its copies lack some clones; in the studies checked, an unresolved V gene accounts for under half of them, and the cause for the rest is not known. The sample records thousands of clones, under 85% of which are singletons. The ten largest clones represent 3.5% to 5% of the sample. The sample's time point label is to be understood as: after neoadjuvant nivolumab, at surgical resection. Sequences were derived from PBMCs, sampled after nivolumab (anti-PD-1) treatment. The origin of the receptors is a person aged 35-79 years with oral cavity squamous cell carcinoma.

The rearrangement uses TRBV7-3 and TRBJ1-1; D possibly corresponds to TRBD1 (5 bases). V was clipped by 5 bases and J by 0 bases, with 7 bases between them. This CDR3 has 13 residues. Per the germline V gene, CDR1 is SGHTA and CDR2 is FQGTGA. This CDR3 reads CASSTTVNTEAFF. The DNA for the CDR3 is TGTGCCAGCAGCACGACAGTGAACACTGAAGCTTTCTTT.

The sample holds a few counts of this clone. The chain recombines TRBV6-5 with TRBJ1-6, with D tentatively TRBD1 (6 bases). The CDR3 has 14 residues. The germline V gene encodes CDR1 MNHEY and CDR2 SVGAGI. The ends were cut back, 6 bases at V and 5 bases at J, with 11 bases in the middle. The chain's CDR3 is CASRGGVNNSPLHF. The DNA for the CDR3 is TGTGCCAGCAGAGGGGGAGTTAATAATTCACCCCTCCACTTT.

This chain connects TRBV19 to TRBJ2-1; 8 bases map to TRBD2. V trimming: 4 bases; J trimming: 3 bases; junction bases outside the gene matches: 11. Germline V gene sequence: CDR1 LNHDA, CDR2 SQIVND (reference sequence). This CDR3 is built from 17 residues. The DNA for the CDR3 is TGTGCCAGTAGTAAGGCCCTCGGGGCGGGGGGCTACAATGAGCAGTTCTTC. Residues: CASSKALGAGGYNEQFF.

DNA for the CDR3: TGTGCCAGCAGCTGGGGGACAGTTGAAGCTTTCTTT. This gives the protein CASSWGTVEAFF. J is TRBJ1-1 and V is TRBV7-9; 7 positions agree with TRBD1. J was trimmed by 7 bases and V by 4 bases; bases with no gene match: 3. The CDR3 is made up of 12 amino acids. Germline CDR1 reads SEHNR; CDR2 reads FQNEAQ (reference sequence).

There are a few counts of this clone. The chain is built from TRBV11-3 and TRBJ1-3; 7 bases match TRBD1. V was pared by 1 base and J by 0 bases, with 6 bases of the junction left unmatched. The germline CDR1 and CDR2 sequences are SGHNT and YENEEA. CDR3 length equals 17 residues. CDR3 sequence (DNA): TGTGCCAGCAGCTTAGGGCACGGGACAGACTCTGGAAACACCATATATTTT. Its translation: CASSLGHGTDSGNTIYF. The full variable domain, completed using reference TRBV11-3 and TRBJ1-3, is EAGVVQSPRYKIIEKKQPVAFWCNPISGHNTLYWYLQNLGQGPELLIRYENEEAVDDSQLPKDRFSAERLKGVDSTLKIQPAELGDSAVYLCASSLGHGTDSGNTIYFGEGSWLTVV.

The rearrangement links TRBV18 to TRBJ1-1, with D unclear. The CDR3 is 16 amino acids. V lost 1 base to trimming and J lost 1 base, with 13 bases between them. The germline CDR1 and CDR2 sequences are KGHSH and LQKENI. CDR3 in amino acids: CASSPLAIGGNTEAFF. Here the CDR3 DNA reads TGTGCCAGCTCACCACTGGCGATAGGAGGGAACACTGAAGCTTTCTTT.

This chain joins TRBV5-1 and TRBJ2-1, with a tentative D call TRBD2 (6 bases). The V gene's germline CDR1 is SGHRS and CDR2 YFSETQ. V lost 2 bases and J lost 7, with 13 bases in between. There are 14 residues in the CDR3. CDR3 residues: CASSFSSGRNEQFF. The DNA of the CDR3 is TGCGCCAGCAGCTTTAGTTCAGGGAGGAATGAGCAGTTCTTC. The full variable domain, its missing parts supplied by reference TRBV5-1 and TRBJ2-1, is KAGVTQTPRYLIKTRGQQVTLSCSPISGHRSVSWYQQTPGQGLQFLFEYFSETQRNKGNFPGRFSGRQFSNSRSEMNVSTLELGDSALYLCASSFSSGRNEQFFGPGTRLTVL.

This clone was observed once. The chain carries TRBV6-5 and TRBJ2-2; tentatively, D is TRBD2 (7 bases). This CDR3 region has 14 residues. Germline V CDR1 and CDR2: MNHEY, SVGAGI. Trimming took off 10 bases at V and 4 bases at J, with 16 bases between the two ends. In DNA, the CDR3 is TGTGCCATCGGGGGGCTGGGCGGCACCGGGGAGCTGTTTTTT. Translating it yields CAIGGLGGTGELFF.

V gene TRBV9 combines with J gene TRBJ2-7; 12 bases align to TRBD2. Trimming cost V 3 bases and J 3 bases; bases outside gene matches: 4. Germline CDR1 is SGDLS and CDR2 is YYNGEE. This CDR3 spans 15 amino acids. CDR3 nucleotide sequence: TGTGCCAGCAGCGCTGGACTAGCGGGGAACTACGAGCAGTACTTC. Protein sequence: CASSAGLAGNYEQYF.

The CDR3, as DNA: TGTGCCAGCCAGGGGGATGCGGGCGAGCAGTACTTC. Translating it yields CASQGDAGEQYF. The genes are TRBV7-9 and TRBJ2-7, with 7 bases that match TRBD1. With V trimmed by 8 bases and J by 6 bases, 7 bases remained unmatched. The CDR3 sequence is 12 residues long. The germline gives CDR1 SEHNR, CDR2 FQNEAQ (reference sequence).

The V call is TRBV18, the J call TRBJ1-2; 7 bases agree with TRBD1. Germline CDR1 reads KGHSH; CDR2 reads LQKENI. The trim removed 0 bases at V and 7 bases at J, leaving 8 bases unmatched. The CDR3 loop spans 15 amino acids. CDR3 region: CASSPPRGRIRGYTF. CDR3 DNA sequence: TGTGCCAGCTCACCACCGAGGGGGCGGATTCGTGGCTACACCTTC.

This clone was found once. The V call is TRBV4-1, the J call TRBJ1-1, with 11 positions matching TRBD1. Germline CDR1 is MGHRA and CDR2 is YSYEKL. The CDR3 runs 17 residues. Trimming removed 1 base from V and 8 bases from J; junction bases left unmatched: 12. The CDR3 nucleotides read TGCGCCAGCAGCCAAGCCCAGGACAGGGGGCGAGAAATCGAAGCTTTCTTT. Translated, it gives CASSQAQDRGREIEAFF.

The genes are TRBV11-2 and TRBJ2-7; 7 nucleotides match TRBD1. The CDR3 sequence is 17 residues long. J lost 0 bases, V lost 0 bases, and 8 bases had no gene match. CDR1 and CDR2 from the germline V gene are SGHAT and FQNNGV. The CDR3 loop reads CASSLDLRGQFSYEQYF. DNA of the CDR3: TGTGCCAGCAGCTTAGATCTAAGGGGGCAGTTCTCCTACGAGCAGTACTTC. The full variable domain, rest sourced from reference TRBV11-2 and TRBJ2-7, is EAGVAQSPRYKIIEKRQSVAFWCNPISGHATLYWYQQILGQGPKLLIQFQNNGVVDDSQLPKDRFSAERLKGVDSTLKIQPAKLEDSAVYLCASSLDLRGQFSYEQYFGPGTRLTVT.